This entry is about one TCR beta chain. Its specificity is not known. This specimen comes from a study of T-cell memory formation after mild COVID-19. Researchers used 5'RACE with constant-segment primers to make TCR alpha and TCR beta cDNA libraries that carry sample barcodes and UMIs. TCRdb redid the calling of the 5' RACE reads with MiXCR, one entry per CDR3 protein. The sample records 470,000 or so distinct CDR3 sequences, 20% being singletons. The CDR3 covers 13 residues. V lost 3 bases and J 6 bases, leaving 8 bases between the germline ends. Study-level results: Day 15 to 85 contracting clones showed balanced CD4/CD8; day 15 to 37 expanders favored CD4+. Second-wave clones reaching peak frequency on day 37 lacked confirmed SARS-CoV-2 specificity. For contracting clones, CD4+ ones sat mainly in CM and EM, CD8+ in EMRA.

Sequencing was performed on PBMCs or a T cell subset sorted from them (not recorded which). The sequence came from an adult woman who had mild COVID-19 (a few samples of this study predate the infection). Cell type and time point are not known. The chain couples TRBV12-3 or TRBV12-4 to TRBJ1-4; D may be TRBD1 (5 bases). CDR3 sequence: CASSLRTYEKLFF. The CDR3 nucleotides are TGTGCCAGCAGTTTGAGGACATATGAAAAACTGTTTTTT.